The clone carrying this T cell receptor (beta chain) was picked up one time. Its antigen is unidentified. Sorted populations all exceeded 95% purity. J was trimmed by 2 bases and V by 1 base; bases with no gene match: 9. CDR3 length equals 17 residues. The germline CDR1 and CDR2 sequences are SGHVS and FQNEAQ. Expressed TCRB transcripts were sequenced after all isolated RNA was converted to cDNA. TCRdb's table, derived via immunoSEQ multiplex PCR, lists solely in-frame clones and lacks some. The table lists 200,000 to 250,000 clones, about a tenth of them singletons. This sample was taken from a study of beta chain features in type 1 diabetes. Study-level results: All four CD4+ subsets from Type 1 diabetes patients carried moderately but significantly shorter TCRB CDR3s. Equally in patients and controls, PCR might preferentially amplify shorter templates. More deletions and fewer insertions at VDJ junctions were found in patients with type 1 diabetes.

The TCR originated in a man aged 18 to 29 in good health. This chain connects TRBV7-8 to TRBJ2-5; 8 bases align to TRBD2. Sample: central memory CD4+ T cells from blood. The CDR3 protein is CASSLGAFTSGQETQYF. The CDR3 nucleotides are TGTGCCAGCAGCTTAGGAGCCTTTACTAGCGGTCAAGAGACCCAGTACTTC. The whole variable domain, filled in from reference TRBV7-8 and TRBJ2-5, reads GAGVSQSPRYKVAKRGQDVALRCDPISGHVSLFWYQQALGQGPEFLTYFQNEAQLDKSGLPSDRFFAERPEGSVSTLKIQRTQQEDSAVYLCASSLGAFTSGQETQYFGPGTRLLVL.